This TCR beta chain was observed in a study of cytomegalovirus exposure and HLA in healthy donors. Study at large: Falling in the Caucasian-associated ancestry cluster were 81% of 350 to 400 genotyped donors.

The ends were cut back, 4 bases at V and 1 base at J, with 11 bases in the middle. Germline V lookup: CDR1 SGHRS, CDR2 YFSETQ. This CDR3 has 14 residues. The PCR contained 60 Vbeta and 13 Jbeta primers. Profiled with immunoSEQ multiplex PCR; TCRdb holds only in-frame clones, not every one. This sample yields 120,000 or so clones, of which more than 65% are seen a single time; about 5.8% belongs to the top ten. The receptor comes from a young man in good health and CMV-seropositive. The specimen sequenced was PBMCs. This chain connects TRBV5-1 to TRBJ1-1; D unclear. The CDR3 bases are TGCGCCAGCAGCGGCAGCCTAGGGAACACTGAAGCTTTCTTT. Residues: CASSGSLGNTEAFF. Looking up the rest from reference TRBV5-1 and TRBJ1-1 gives the full variable domain: KAGVTQTPRYLIKTRGQQVTLSCSPISGHRSVSWYQQTPGQGLQFLFEYFSETQRNKGNFPGRFSGRQFSNSRSEMNVSTLELGDSALYLCASSGSLGNTEAFFGQGTRLTVV.